The next 8 T cell receptor beta chains were all read from a single sample in a study of HIV-infected patients and healthy controls. All unsorted peripheral T cells were captured because whole blood was used without fractionation. Alpha and beta constant-region primers primed reverse transcription of around 540 ng RNA. Using multiplexing indices, alpha and beta chain libraries were generated apart by chain-specific third strand synthesis. In TCRdb, the 5' RACE reads were re-called with MiXCR into one record per CDR3 protein. Of around 7,000 distinct CDR3 sequences in the sample, roughly 7.4% were seen once. This specimen was blood, taken before antiretroviral therapy. The receptors here all came from an adult with HIV infection.

This clonotype turned up a few times. The J gene is TRBJ2-1, the V gene TRBV20-1; TRBD1 aligns across 10 bases. With V trimmed by 0 bases and J by 8 bases, 10 bases remained unmatched. Germline loops: CDR1 DFQATT, CDR2 SNEGSKA (reference sequence). The CDR3 spans 16 residues. As DNA, the CDR3 is TGCAGTGCTAGAGATCCTGACAGGGGGCTAGTCGATGAGCAGTTCTTC. Translating it yields CSARDPDRGLVDEQFF.

In its sample, this clonotype was seen many times. This rearrangement joins TRBV9 to TRBJ2-5; TRBD1 might be the D (6 bases). The germline V gene has CDR1 SGDLS and CDR2 YYNGEE. The ends were cut back, 4 bases at V and 0 bases at J, with 13 bases in the middle. This CDR3 region has 15 residues. CDR3 coding DNA: TGTGCCAGCAGCTCCGGGACAACGTACCAAGAGACCCAGTACTTC. This encodes CASSSGTTYQETQYF.

This rearrangement joins TRBV5-1 to TRBJ2-7; D perhaps matches TRBD1 (6 bases). Per the germline V gene, CDR1 is SGHRS and CDR2 is YFSETQ. Trimming left V 10 bases short and J 2 bases short, with 28 bases between. The CDR3 consists of 17 residues. CDR3 sequence reads: CAGFRQVIEFSTYEQYF. As DNA, the CDR3 is TGCGCCGGATTCAGACAGGTTATTGAATTTTCTACCTACGAGCAGTACTTC.

This clonotype is labeled as medium-sized. This chain joins TRBV6-2 or TRBV6-3 and TRBJ1-5; 10 bases map to TRBD1. Germline CDR1 is MNHEY and CDR2 is SVGEGT. The CDR3 sequence is 14 residues long. The junction had 6 bases not matched to a gene; V was cut back by 10 bases and J by 3 bases. Here the CDR3 reads CATDRGRNNQPQHF. CDR3 nucleotides: TGTGCCACGGACAGGGGGAGGAACAATCAGCCCCAGCATTTT.

This clonotype was observed many times. The chain is built from TRBV12-3 or TRBV12-4 and TRBJ1-1, with D maybe TRBD1 (6 bases). The CDR3 sequence is 13 residues long. The V end was cut by 2 bases, the J end by 4 bases, with 8 bases between. The CDR3 is CASSLRGSTEAFF. The CDR3 DNA follows: TGTGCCAGCAGTTTAAGGGGGAGCACTGAAGCTTTCTTT.

In this sample, this clonotype is large. The gene calls are TRBV19 and TRBJ1-5; D is undetermined. Trimming removed 4 bases at V and 0 bases at J, with 10 bases between. The length of the CDR3 is 15 residues. Germline V gives CDR1 LNHDA, CDR2 SQIVND (reference sequence). CDR3 loop: CASSKDGFSNQPQHF. DNA for the CDR3: TGTGCCAGTAGTAAGGACGGATTTAGCAATCAGCCCCAGCATTTT. The full variable domain, with the rest looked up from reference TRBV19 and TRBJ1-5, is DGGITQSPKYLFRKEGQNVTLSCEQNLNHDAMYWYRQDPGQGLRLIYYSQIVNDFQKGDIAEGYSVSREKKESFPLTVTSAQKNPTAFYLCASSKDGFSNQPQHFGDGTRLSIL.

This clonotype has at least ten counts. This rearrangement joins TRBV19 to TRBJ1-2; possibly TRBD1 for D (5 bases). Germline CDR1 and CDR2: LNHDA and SQIVND (reference sequence). V dropped 2 bases and J dropped 8 bases, with 18 bases sitting between them. The CDR3 is 15 residues long. CDR3 DNA: TGTGCCAGTAGTATACACGCCGGGACTGAAGACGGCTACACCTTC. Protein product: CASSIHAGTEDGYTF. The whole variable domain, remainder taken from reference TRBV19 and TRBJ1-2, is DGGITQSPKYLFRKEGQNVTLSCEQNLNHDAMYWYRQDPGQGLRLIYYSQIVNDFQKGDIAEGYSVSREKKESFPLTVTSAQKNPTAFYLCASSIHAGTEDGYTFGSGTRLTVV.

This clonotype was seen repeatedly, ten times or more. The chain combines TRBV18 with TRBJ2-3; TRBD2 is a possible D gene (5 bases). The V and J ends lost 2 bases and 6 bases respectively, with 15 bases between them. The CDR3 runs to 15 residues. The germline V gene encodes CDR1 KGHSH and CDR2 LQKENI. Written as DNA, the CDR3 is TGTGCCAGCTCACCAGGGCCTAGCTTCCCCGATACGCAGTATTTT. Translation: CASSPGPSFPDTQYF.